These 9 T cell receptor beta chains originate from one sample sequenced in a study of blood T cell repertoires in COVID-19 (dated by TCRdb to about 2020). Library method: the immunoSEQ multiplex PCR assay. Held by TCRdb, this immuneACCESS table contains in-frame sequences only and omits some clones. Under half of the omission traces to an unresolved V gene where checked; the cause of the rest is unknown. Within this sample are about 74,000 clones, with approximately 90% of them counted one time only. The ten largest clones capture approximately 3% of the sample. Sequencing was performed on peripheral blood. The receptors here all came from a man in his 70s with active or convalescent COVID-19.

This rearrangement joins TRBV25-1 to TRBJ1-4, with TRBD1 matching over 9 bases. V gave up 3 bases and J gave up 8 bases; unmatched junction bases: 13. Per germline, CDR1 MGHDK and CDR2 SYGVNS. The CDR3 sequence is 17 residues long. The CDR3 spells CASSEPREQQGAEKLFF. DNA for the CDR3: TGTGCCAGCAGTGAGCCTCGGGAGCAACAGGGGGCGGAAAAACTGTTTTTT. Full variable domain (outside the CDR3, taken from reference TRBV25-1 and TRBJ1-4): EADIYQTPRYLVIGTGKKITLECSQTMGHDKMYWYQQDPGMELHLIHYSYGVNSTEKGDLSSESTVSRIRTEHFPLTLESARPSHTSQYLCASSEPREQQGAEKLFFGSGTQLSVL.

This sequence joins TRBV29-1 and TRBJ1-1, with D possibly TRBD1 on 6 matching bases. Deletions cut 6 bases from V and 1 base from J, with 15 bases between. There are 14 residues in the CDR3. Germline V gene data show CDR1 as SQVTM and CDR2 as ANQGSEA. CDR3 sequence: CSVVTGAGNTEAFF. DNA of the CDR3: TGCAGCGTGGTGACAGGCGCGGGGAACACTGAAGCTTTCTTT.

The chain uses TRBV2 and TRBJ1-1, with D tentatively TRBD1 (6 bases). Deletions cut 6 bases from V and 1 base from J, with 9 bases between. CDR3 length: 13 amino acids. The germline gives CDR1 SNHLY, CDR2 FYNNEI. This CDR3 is CASRTGSNTEAFF. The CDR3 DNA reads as TGTGCCAGCAGGACAGGCTCGAACACTGAAGCTTTCTTT.

The DNA for the CDR3 is TGTGCCAGCAGTGAATCGGACAGCTATGGCTACACCTTC. It codes for CASSESDSYGYTF. The chain links TRBV25-1 to TRBJ1-2; D may be TRBD1 (6 bases). Germline CDR1 and CDR2: MGHDK and SYGVNS. Between the trimmed V and J ends, which lost 1 base and 4 bases, there was a span of 7 bases. CDR3 length equals 13 residues.

The CDR3 nucleotides read TGCGCCAGCACGCAGGGGGCCTCGGGCAATGAGCAGTTCTTC. Translating it yields CASTQGASGNEQFF. The chain joins TRBV5-1 to TRBJ2-1, with 8 bases fitting TRBD1. After removal of 6 bases from V and 6 bases from J, the junction contained 8 bases not matched to a gene. The CDR3 covers 14 residues. CDR1 and CDR2 from the germline V gene are SGHRS and YFSETQ.

The CDR3 is CASSPWGTGAYEQYF. The DNA of the CDR3 is TGTGCCAGCAGCCCTTGGGGGACAGGGGCCTACGAGCAGTACTTC. This chain links TRBV3-1 (or the pseudogene TRBV3-2) with TRBJ2-7, with TRBD1 identical over 10 bases. Per germline, CDR1 LGHDT and CDR2 YNNKEL (reference sequence). CDR3 length equals 15 residues. V lost 4 bases, J lost 2 bases, and 5 bases stayed unmatched.

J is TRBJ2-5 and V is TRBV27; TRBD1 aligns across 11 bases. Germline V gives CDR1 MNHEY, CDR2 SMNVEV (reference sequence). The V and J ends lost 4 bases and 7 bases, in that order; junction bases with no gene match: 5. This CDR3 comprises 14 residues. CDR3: CASSSAGTGGTQYF. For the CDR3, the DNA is TGTGCCAGCAGTTCCGCCGGGACAGGGGGGACCCAGTACTTC.

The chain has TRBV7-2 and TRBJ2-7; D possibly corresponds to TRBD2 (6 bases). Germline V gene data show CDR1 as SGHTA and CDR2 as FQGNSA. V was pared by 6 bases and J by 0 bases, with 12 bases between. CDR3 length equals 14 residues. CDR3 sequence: CASRRGAGSYEQYF. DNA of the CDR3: TGTGCCAGCAGACGCGGAGCGGGCTCCTACGAGCAGTACTTC.

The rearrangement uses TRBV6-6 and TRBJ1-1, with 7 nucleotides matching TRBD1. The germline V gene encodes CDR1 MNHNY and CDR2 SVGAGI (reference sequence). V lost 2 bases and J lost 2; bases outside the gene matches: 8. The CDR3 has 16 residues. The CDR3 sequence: CASSYMSEGANTEAFF. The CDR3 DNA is TGTGCCAGCAGTTACATGAGCGAGGGGGCAAACACTGAAGCTTTCTTT.